The sequence of this T cell receptor beta chain was determined in a study of T cells in Graves' hyperthyroidism and ophthalmopathy. The TCR beta CDR3 regions underwent amplification using RNA transcripts as the source. The HTBI primer set was used in a first-round RT-PCR of the TCR CDR3. MiXCR was run by TCRdb on the multiplex PCR reads, yielding one entry per CDR3 protein. This sample has approximately 620,000 distinct CDR3 sequences, with approximately 15% found just once. From germline, CDR1 is MDHEN and CDR2 SYDVKM. This CDR3 spans 15 amino acids. V dropped 5 bases and J dropped 0; count of bases not matched to a gene: 3. This clonotype was detected many times.

The sequence came from a woman aged 25 to 45 with Graves' hyperthyroidism that later progressed to Graves' ophthalmopathy. The chain carries TRBV28 and TRBJ1-4; 7 nucleotides align to TRBD1. The sequenced sample consisted of blood. CDR3 protein: CASSRGPATNEKLFF. CDR3 DNA: TGTGCCAGCAGTAGGGGGCCTGCAACTAATGAAAAACTGTTTTTT.